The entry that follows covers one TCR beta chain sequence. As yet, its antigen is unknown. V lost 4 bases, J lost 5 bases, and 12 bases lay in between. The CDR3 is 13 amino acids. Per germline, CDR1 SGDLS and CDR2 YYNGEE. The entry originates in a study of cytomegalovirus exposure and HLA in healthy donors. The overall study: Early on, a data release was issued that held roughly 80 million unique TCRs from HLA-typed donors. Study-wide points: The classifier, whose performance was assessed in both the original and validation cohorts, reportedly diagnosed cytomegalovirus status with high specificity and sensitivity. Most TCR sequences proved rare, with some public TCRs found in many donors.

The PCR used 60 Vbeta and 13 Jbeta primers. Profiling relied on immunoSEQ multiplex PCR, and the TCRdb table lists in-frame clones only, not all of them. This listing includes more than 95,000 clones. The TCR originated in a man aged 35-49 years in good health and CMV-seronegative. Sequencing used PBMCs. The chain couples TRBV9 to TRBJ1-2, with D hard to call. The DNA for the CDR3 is TGTGCCAGCAGCCCCGGGGTGGGGTATGGCTACACCTTC. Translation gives CASSPGVGYGYTF.